This T cell receptor beta chain was identified in a study of CD8 T cells in ankylosing spondylitis. Overall study findings and caveats: Disease-associated clones were reportedly significantly overrepresented in matched ankylosing spondylitis synovial fluid. Blood from ankylosing spondylitis patients appeared to carry a characteristic roughly 8-variant TCR beta motif.

In TCRdb, the 5' RACE reads were re-called with MiXCR into one record per CDR3 protein. The sample has fewer than 150,000 distinct CDR3 sequences, approximately 7.3% seen once. The sample holds many counts of this clonotype. Its antigen remains unknown. The source of this sequence is a female donor with ankylosing spondylitis or in good health (not recorded which). The sequencing sample was made of blood, either unsorted or a sorted T cell fraction (not recorded which).

In DNA, the CDR3 is TGTGCCAGCACCCAGACAGGGGGCACTGAAGCTTTCTTT. The encoded protein is CASTQTGGTEAFF. This chain links TRBV12-3 or TRBV12-4 with TRBJ1-1, with 9 bases aligning to TRBD1. The V gene end was trimmed by 7 bases and the J gene end by 4 bases; junction bases not matched to a gene: 4. This CDR3 is 13 amino acids long.